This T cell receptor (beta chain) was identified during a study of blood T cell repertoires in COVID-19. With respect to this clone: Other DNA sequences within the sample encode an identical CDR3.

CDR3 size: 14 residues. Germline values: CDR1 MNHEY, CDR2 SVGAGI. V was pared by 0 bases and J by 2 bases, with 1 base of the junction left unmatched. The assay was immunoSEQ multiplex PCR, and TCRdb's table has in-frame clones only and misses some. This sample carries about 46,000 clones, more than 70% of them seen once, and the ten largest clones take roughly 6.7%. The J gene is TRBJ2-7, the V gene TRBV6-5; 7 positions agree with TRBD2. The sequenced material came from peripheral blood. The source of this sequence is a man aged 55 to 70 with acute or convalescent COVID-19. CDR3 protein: CASSYSRGAYEQYF. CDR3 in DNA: TGTGCCAGCAGTTACTCCCGGGGGGCCTACGAGCAGTACTTC.